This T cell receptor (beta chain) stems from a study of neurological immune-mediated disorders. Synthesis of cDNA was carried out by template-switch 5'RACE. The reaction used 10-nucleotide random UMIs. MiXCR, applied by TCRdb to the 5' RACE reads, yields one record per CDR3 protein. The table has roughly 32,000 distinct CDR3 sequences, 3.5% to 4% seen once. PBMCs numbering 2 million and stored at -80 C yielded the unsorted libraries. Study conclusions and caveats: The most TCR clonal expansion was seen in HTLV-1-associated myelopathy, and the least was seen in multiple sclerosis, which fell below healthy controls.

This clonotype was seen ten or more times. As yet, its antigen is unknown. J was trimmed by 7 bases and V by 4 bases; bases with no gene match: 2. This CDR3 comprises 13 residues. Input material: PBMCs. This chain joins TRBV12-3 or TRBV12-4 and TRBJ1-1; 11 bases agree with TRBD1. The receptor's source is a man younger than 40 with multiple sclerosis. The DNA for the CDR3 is TGTGCCAGCAGTTCCGGGACAGGGGGTGAAGCTTTCTTT. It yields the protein CASSSGTGGEAFF.